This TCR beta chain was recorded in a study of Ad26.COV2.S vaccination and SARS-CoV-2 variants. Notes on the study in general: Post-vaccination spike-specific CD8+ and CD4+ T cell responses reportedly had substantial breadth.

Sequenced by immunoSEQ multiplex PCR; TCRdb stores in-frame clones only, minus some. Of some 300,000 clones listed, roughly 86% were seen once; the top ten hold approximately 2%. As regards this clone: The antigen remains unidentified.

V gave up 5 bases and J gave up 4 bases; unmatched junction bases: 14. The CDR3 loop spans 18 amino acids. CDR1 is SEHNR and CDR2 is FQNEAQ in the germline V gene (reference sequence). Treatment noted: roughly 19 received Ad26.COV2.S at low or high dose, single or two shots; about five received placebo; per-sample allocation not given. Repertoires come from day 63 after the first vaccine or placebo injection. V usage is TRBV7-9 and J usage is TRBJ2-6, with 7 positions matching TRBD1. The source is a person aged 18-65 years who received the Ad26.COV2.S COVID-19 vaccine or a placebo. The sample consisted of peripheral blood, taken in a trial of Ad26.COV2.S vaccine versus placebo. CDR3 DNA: TGTGCCAGCAGCCCCACCGACAGGGCGGACGAGGGGGCCAACGTCCTGACTTTC. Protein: CASSPTDRADEGANVLTF.